This T cell receptor beta chain was recovered during a study of T cell responses to AZD1222 COVID-19 vaccine. The protocol was immunoSEQ multiplex PCR, while the TCRdb copy is restricted to in-frame clones and leaves out a portion. This sample has approximately 45,000 clones; roughly 90% occur once, and the top ten carry roughly 1.1%. For this clone: Its antigen is currently unknown.

In germline, CDR1 is SGDLS, CDR2 YYNGEE. CDR3 length equals 15 residues. V was shortened by 6 bases and J by 4 bases, with 14 bases between the two germline ends. Findings and caveats of the study: The sample set comprised mostly white British donors with more females, and clonal diversity was possibly underestimated. Only a handful of AZD1222 recipients, more than five in all, had baseline seropositivity.

The specimen comprised peripheral blood, sampled 28 days after the second AZD1222 dose. This chain links TRBV9 with TRBJ1-6; weak D call: TRBD1 (6 bases). The source of this sequence is an adult who received the AZD1222 COVID-19 vaccine. The CDR3 sequence: CASTREGGYNSPLHF. The CDR3 nucleotides read TGTGCCAGCACTCGAGAGGGGGGATATAATTCACCCCTCCACTTT.